These 31 T cell receptor beta chains came from one sample sequenced in a study of T-cell reconstitution after alpha-beta-depleted transplantation in children. Unique molecular identifiers were used to barcode this TCRbeta library. Using its own MiXCR run on the PCR reads, TCRdb lists one record per CDR3 protein. Among tens of thousands of distinct CDR3 sequences, roughly 45% were seen once, and the ten largest hold 95% to 98%. Sequences were derived from PBMCs, mostly from graft donor cells, sampled 360 days after TCRalphabeta/CD19-depleted stem cell transplant. The receptors originated from a male patient younger than 18 who had a stem cell transplant for acute lymphoblastic leukemia, so the T cells may come from the graft donor.

This chain joins TRBV21-1 and TRBJ2-4; the listed D gene, TRBD1, was not tested against the DNA. TRBV21-1 is an annotated pseudogene. The length of the CDR3 is 22 residues. The CDR3 reads CASVYRTGFDLNPNLAKNIQYF. CDR3 nucleotides: TGTGCCAGCGTCTACAGGACAGGGTTTGATCTTAATCCCAATCTAGCCAAAAACATTCAGTACTTC.

This chain connects TRBV29-1 to TRBJ2-7; D unresolved. Trimming left V 6 bases short and J 4 bases short, with 10 bases between. The CDR3 consists of 11 residues. The germline V gene has CDR1 SQVTM and CDR2 ANQGSEA. CDR3 loop: CSVFTSYEQYF. The CDR3 DNA reads TGCAGCGTCTTTACTTCATACGAGCAGTACTTC.

V usage is TRBV10-2 and J usage is TRBJ2-3; D uncertain. The V and J ends lost 6 bases and 2 bases respectively, with 9 bases between them. The germline V gene has CDR1 WSHSY and CDR2 SAAADI. CDR3 length: 13 residues. The CDR3, as DNA: TGCGCCAGCAGGGACCCCTACACAGATACGCAGTATTTT. Translated: CASRDPYTDTQYF.

The rearrangement uses TRBV29-1 and TRBJ2-3; 11 nucleotides agree with TRBD1. The germline CDR1 and CDR2 sequences are SQVTM and ANQGSEA. Losses at the gene ends were 6 bases for V and 4 bases for J; bases not matched to a gene: 6. This CDR3 has 14 residues. CDR3 sequence: CSVVDRGRSDTQYF. The CDR3 coding sequence is TGCAGCGTCGTGGACAGGGGGCGGTCAGATACGCAGTATTTT.

The chain employs TRBV12-3 or TRBV12-4 and TRBJ2-2; 8 nucleotides align to TRBD2. The CDR3 covers 15 residues. The junction had 8 bases not matched to a gene; V was cut back by 6 bases and J by 5 bases. CDR3 amino acids: CASSYSGRRTGELFF. The CDR3 coding sequence is TGTGCCAGCAGCTACAGCGGGAGAAGAACCGGGGAGCTGTTTTTT.

Only one count was recorded for this clonotype. The chain combines TRBV11-2 with TRBJ2-2, with D perhaps TRBD1 or TRBD2 (5 bases each). The CDR3 extends over 16 amino acids. Looked up from germline, CDR1 is SGHAT and CDR2 is FQNNGV. Trimming took 5 bases from V and 3 from J, leaving 16 bases between them. The DNA of the CDR3 is TGTGCCAGCAGCCGAGGGGCCGGCAGCTACACCGGGGAGCTGTTTTTT. This sequence encodes CASSRGAGSYTGELFF.

Only a few counts were recorded for this clonotype. The chain couples TRBV29-1 to TRBJ1-3; D remains unclear. Trimming cost V 2 bases and J 0 bases, with 8 bases left between them. The germline V gene has CDR1 SQVTM and CDR2 ANQGSEA. This CDR3 has 14 residues. The CDR3 spells CSVESAGSGNTIYF. CDR3 in DNA: TGCAGCGTTGAATCGGCTGGCTCTGGAAACACCATATATTTT.

The rearrangement links TRBV28 to TRBJ2-2, with D tentatively TRBD2 (5 bases). This CDR3 contains 13 residues. Deletions cut 9 bases from V and 13 bases from J, with 21 bases between. Looked up from germline, CDR1 is MDHEN and CDR2 is SYDVKM. The CDR3 nucleotides read TGTGCCAGTCAGAGGCGGACTTTATTTGCGCTGTTTTTT. Amino acid sequence: CASQRRTLFALFF.

The chain uses TRBV12-3 or TRBV12-4 and TRBJ2-3; D is perhaps TRBD1 or TRBD2 (5 bases each). This CDR3 spans 14 amino acids. V dropped 3 bases and J dropped 4 bases, with 11 bases sitting between them. The CDR3 sequence is CASSFPEGPDTQYF. Written as DNA, the CDR3 is TGTGCCAGCAGTTTCCCCGAGGGACCAGATACGCAGTATTTT.

Points on this clonotype: Mismatch with germline at one junction end may stem from a read error. V and J are TRBV27 and TRBJ1-5; D might be TRBD1 (5 bases). The V gene's germline CDR1 is MNHEY and CDR2 SMNVEV (reference sequence). CDR3 size: 14 residues. This CDR3 is CASSLVGRNQPQRF. The CDR3 bases are TGTGCCAGCAGTTTGGTGGGGCGAAATCAGCCCCAGCGTTTT.

The CDR3 DNA sequence: TGCGCCAGCAGCCCTTTTTCGAGCGGGGGGGCCAGGCATGAGCAGTTCTTC. It translates to CASSPFSSGGARHEQFF. The chain uses TRBV10-2 and TRBJ2-1; 10 bases are a match to TRBD2. CDR3 size: 17 residues. Germline loops: CDR1 WSHSY, CDR2 SAAADI. J lost 8 bases, V lost 6 bases, and 16 bases had no gene match.

This clonotype has ten or more counts. V is TRBV27 and J is TRBJ2-7; a weak D match, TRBD1 (6 bases). CDR3 size: 14 residues. V lost 5 bases and J 6 bases, leaving 17 bases between the germline ends. Germline V gene data show CDR1 as MNHEY and CDR2 as SMNVEV (reference sequence). Written as DNA, the CDR3 is TGTGCCAGCAGTGGGGGCCATGGAGGTACCGAGCAGTACTTC. It is translated as CASSGGHGGTEQYF.

The rearrangement joins TRBV7-3 to TRBJ2-5; 7 positions match TRBD2. The V segment lost 4 bases and the J segment 5 bases; nucleotides outside the gene matches: 7. This CDR3 is built from 14 residues. CDR1 and CDR2 from the germline V gene are SGHTA and FQGTGA. CDR3 DNA sequence: TGTGCCAGCAGCTCGGGGGGAGTCGCTGAGACCCAGTACTTC. Its protein product is CASSSGGVAETQYF.

V is TRBV12-3 or TRBV12-4 and J is TRBJ2-7; 7 nucleotides match TRBD1. Trimming removed 5 bases from V and 6 bases from J; junction bases left unmatched: 4. CDR3 length: 12 residues. The CDR3 coding sequence is TGTGCCAGCAGTCCCTACAGGGGCGAGCAGTACTTC. This sequence encodes CASSPYRGEQYF.

This clonotype has only a few counts. The chain employs TRBV7-9 and TRBJ2-5; D might be TRBD1 (5 bases). Germline V gene lookup returns CDR1 SEHNR and CDR2 FQNEAQ (reference sequence). The CDR3 has 14 residues. V lost 5 bases and J 0 bases, leaving 10 bases between the germline ends. CDR3 amino acids: CASSPDRYQETQYF. The CDR3 bases are TGTGCCAGCAGCCCTGACAGATACCAAGAGACCCAGTACTTC.

The J gene is TRBJ1-5, the V gene TRBV29-1; 7 nucleotides match TRBD1. Trimming took 7 bases from V and 2 from J; bases not matched to a gene: 8. Per the germline V gene, CDR1 is SQVTM and CDR2 is ANQGSEA. The CDR3 has 14 residues. The CDR3 DNA is TGCAGCGCCACCCCAGGGGGTGGCAATCAGCCCCAGCATTTT. Translation gives CSATPGGGNQPQHF.

This rearrangement joins TRBV3-1 to TRBJ2-5; 10 bases match TRBD2. The V segment lost 0 bases and the J segment 5 bases; nucleotides outside the gene matches: 6. From germline, CDR1 is LGHDT and CDR2 YNNKEL (reference sequence). The CDR3 contains 16 residues. The DNA of the CDR3 is TGTGCCAGCAGCCAAGATCTAGCGGGAGTTAGCGAGACCCAGTACTTC. This codes for CASSQDLAGVSETQYF.

This chain's CDR3 is CASSRPGGQPEQFF. The CDR3 nucleotides read TGCGCCAGCAGCCGACCTGGGGGACAGCCGGAGCAGTTCTTC. The gene calls are TRBV4-1 and TRBJ2-1, with TRBD1 matching 7 bases. The CDR3 totals 14 residues. Germline CDR1 is MGHRA and CDR2 is YSYEKL. V lost 4 bases to trimming and J lost 10 bases; unmatched junction nucleotides: 10.

This clonotype was observed a few times. The chain carries TRBV9 and TRBJ2-3; D is ambiguous. Germline V gene data show CDR1 as SGDLS and CDR2 as YYNGEE. V was pared by 0 bases and J by 0 bases, with 5 bases between. The CDR3 sequence is 14 residues long. This chain's CDR3 is CASSVGSSTDTQYF. The DNA for the CDR3 is TGTGCCAGCAGCGTAGGCTCTAGCACAGATACGCAGTATTTT.

This clonotype was detected only once. This chain joins TRBV12-3 or TRBV12-4 and TRBJ1-5; the D is unclear. The CDR3 consists of 15 residues. V shed 2 bases and J shed 0 bases, with 8 bases lying between them. The CDR3 sequence is CASSLKAGSNQPQHF. CDR3 nucleotides: TGTGCCAGCAGTTTAAAAGCGGGTAGCAATCAGCCCCAGCATTTT.

This clonotype appeared a few times. The chain recombines TRBV24-1 with TRBJ2-1; 9 bases agree with TRBD2. With V trimmed by 9 bases and J by 5 bases, 7 bases remained unmatched. The germline V gene encodes CDR1 KGHDR and CDR2 SFDVKD. This CDR3 contains 14 residues. The CDR3 DNA follows: TGTGCCACCCGTCCAGCGGGGGGTAACAATGAGCAGTTCTTC. This gives the protein CATRPAGGNNEQFF.

A word on this clonotype: An end of the junction differs from the germline gene, which may be a read error. This chain uses TRBV5-4 with TRBJ2-2, with D perhaps TRBD1 (6 bases). Germline V gives CDR1 SGHNT, CDR2 YYREEE (reference sequence). The CDR3 runs to 13 residues. CDR3 DNA sequence: TGTGCCAGCAGCTTGGCTAGCTCAGGGGCGCTGTTTTTT. Translated: CASSLASSGALFF.

The chain recombines TRBV12-3 or TRBV12-4 with TRBJ2-7; 10 bases map to TRBD1. This CDR3 is built from 15 residues. The V gene end was trimmed by 2 bases and the J gene end by 1 base; junction bases not matched to a gene: 2. CDR3 coding DNA: TGTGCCAGCAGTTTAAGGGACAGGGGTTCCTACGAGCAGTACTTC. Protein product: CASSLRDRGSYEQYF.

The rearrangement links TRBV14 to TRBJ2-7; D unresolved. CDR1 and CDR2 (germline): SGHDN, FVKESK. CDR3 size: 17 residues. V was trimmed by 1 base and J by 4 bases, leaving 20 bases between them. The CDR3 region is CASSQVLSGGKRYEQYF. The CDR3 DNA reads as TGTGCCAGCAGCCAAGTTCTTTCGGGCGGAAAAAGATACGAGCAGTACTTC.

The chain carries TRBV25-1 and TRBJ2-7, with D perhaps TRBD1 (6 bases). With 2 bases removed from V and 2 bases from J, the gap between germline ends came to 13 bases. CDR1 and CDR2 from the germline V gene are MGHDK and SYGVNS. This CDR3 spans 15 amino acids. CDR3 DNA: TGTGCCAGCAGTGAAACAGGGTTGCCCCCCTACGAGCAGTACTTC. Translation gives CASSETGLPPYEQYF.

The rearrangement joins TRBV12-3 or TRBV12-4 to TRBJ2-1; TRBD2 agrees at 7 bases. The CDR3 is made up of 14 amino acids. The ends lost 2 bases at V and 9 bases at J; junction bases unmatched: 7. This CDR3 is CASSLSGVVGEQFF. The CDR3 DNA reads as TGTGCCAGCAGTTTAAGCGGGGTGGTTGGTGAGCAGTTCTTC.

This sequence joins TRBV11-2 and TRBJ2-2; 13 bases align to TRBD2. J lost 7 bases, V lost 5 bases, and 16 bases had no gene match. This CDR3 contains 19 residues. In germline, CDR1 is SGHAT, CDR2 FQNNGV. CDR3 sequence reads: CASSPTSGRALKIGGELFF. As DNA, the CDR3 is TGTGCCAGCAGCCCAACTAGCGGGAGGGCCCTCAAGATTGGCGGGGAGCTGTTTTTT.

This clonotype has just a few counts. V gene TRBV6-2 or TRBV6-3 combines with J gene TRBJ2-7, with 10 positions matching TRBD2. The CDR3 length is 13 residues. Germline CDR1 reads MNHEY; CDR2 reads SVGEGT. Losses at the gene ends were 1 base for V and 7 bases for J; bases not matched to a gene: 1. The CDR3 DNA follows: TGTGCCAGCAGTTACTTGGGACTAGCGGAGCAGTACTTC. Amino acid sequence: CASSYLGLAEQYF.

The chain couples TRBV28 to TRBJ2-1, with D uncertain. Trimming pared 3 bases from V and 13 bases from J, leaving 7 bases between. Germline V lookup: CDR1 MDHEN, CDR2 SYDVKM. The CDR3 runs 10 residues. In nucleotides, the CDR3 is TGTGCCAGCAGTTTGACTTCTCAGTTCTTC. This translates into CASSLTSQFF.

This sequence joins TRBV5-1 and TRBJ2-7, with D maybe TRBD1 (6 bases). V lost 1 base and J lost 2, with 22 bases in between. The CDR3 is made up of 18 amino acids. The germline V gene has CDR1 SGHRS and CDR2 YFSETQ. CDR3 sequence reads: CASSLRRRTAQFPYEQYF. As DNA, the CDR3 is TGCGCCAGCAGCTTGCGCCGTCGGACAGCCCAATTCCCCTACGAGCAGTACTTC. Combining the CDR3 with reference TRBV5-1 and TRBJ2-7 gives the whole variable domain KAGVTQTPRYLIKTRGQQVTLSCSPISGHRSVSWYQQTPGQGLQFLFEYFSETQRNKGNFPGRFSGRQFSNSRSEMNVSTLELGDSALYLCASSLRRRTAQFPYEQYFGPGTRLTVT.

This clonotype showed up just a few times. This chain links TRBV20-1 with TRBJ2-7, with D uncertain. Germline lookup yields CDR1 DFQATT and CDR2 SNEGSKA (reference sequence). Trimming took 1 base from V and 3 from J, leaving 16 bases between them. CDR3 length equals 15 residues. The CDR3 DNA sequence: TGCAGTGCTAGAGCCCTCGATACAGATAACTACGAGCAGTACTTC. Residues: CSARALDTDNYEQYF.